Listed here is a single T cell receptor beta chain. Its antigen has not been determined. Base qualities are not provided; no much larger clone lies one nucleotide away. This sample stems from a study of CD8 T cells in ankylosing spondylitis (dated by TCRdb to about 2017). The study in broad terms: T cell receptor beta repertoires were profiled in healthy donors and ankylosing spondylitis patients so that disease-linked TCR variants could be found. The full study cohort was made up of about 24 ankylosing spondylitis patients and roughly 98 healthy donors. Peripheral blood samples were taken, and synovial fluid was additionally collected from ankylosing spondylitis patients. The full study reports these points: Significant enrichment of the disease-linked clones was reported in matched synovial fluid samples from ankylosing spondylitis patients. The disease-linked clones showed a CD8+ phenotype and occurred at relatively low frequencies in peripheral blood. Some of the motif variants had been reported before in the synovial fluid and blood of reactive arthritis patients, a finding that suggests common disease-initiation mechanisms. Blood from ankylosing spondylitis patients appeared to be characterized by a TCR beta motif composed of about eight highly homologous amino acid variants.

Reads for this sample came from an Illumina HiSeq 2500. Quantitative 5'-RACE with molecular barcodes was the method used to prepare the TCR beta libraries. As for the authors' bioinformatics: To identify disease-linked TCR variants, a new computational method was used, one built on a probabilistic model of VDJ rearrangement. TCRdb handled the public reads itself, with Q25 trimming in fastp and clone calling in MiXCR, and kept productive beta chains. Entries are consolidated by CDR3 protein sequence, retaining the most common genes and DNA. The V and J calls were not made by the authors but by TCRdb's processing. Across this sample there are 150,000 to 200,000 distinct CDR3 sequences, with 11% seen only once. 25% to 35% of the sample belongs to the ten largest clones. The germline V gene sets CDR1 to SGHTA and CDR2 to FQGNSA. Measured from the cysteine to the phenylalanine, the CDR3 is 15 residues long. Just the 45-base CDR3 DNA is kept, in frame starting at base 1. The V end loses 5 bases and the J end loses 3 bases, and a stretch of 13 bases separates them.

The sequence is built from TRBV7-2 and TRBJ2-2; the best D guess is TRBD2, with 6 bases matching. Sequenced input: blood, either unsorted or a sorted T cell fraction (not recorded which). The clonotype was recovered from a male donor with ankylosing spondylitis or in good health (not recorded which). The nucleotide sequence is given as TGTGCCAGCAGCCCTCATGGGGACTACACCGGGGAGCTGTTTTTT. The translation is CASSPHGDYTGELFF.